These 19 T cell receptor beta chains originate from one sample sequenced in a study of blood T cell repertoires in COVID-19. Sequencing used immunoSEQ multiplex PCR; TCRdb keeps in-frame clones, though not all of them. The table records roughly 290,000 clones, over 75% of them present only once. Material for sequencing was peripheral blood. Receptors originate from a woman in her twenties or thirties with COVID-19, enrolled during active disease.

V is TRBV11-1 and J is TRBJ2-2; possible D gene TRBD2, 6 bases. With 5 bases removed from V and 6 bases from J, the gap between germline ends came to 19 bases. The length of the CDR3 is 16 residues. Germline V gives CDR1 SGHAT, CDR2 FQDESV (reference sequence). CDR3 sequence reads: CASSPSTGTPPGELFF. CDR3 nucleotides: TGTGCCAGCAGCCCATCAACCGGGACTCCCCCCGGGGAGCTGTTTTTT. The entire variable domain, with the rest obtained from reference TRBV11-1 and TRBJ2-2, is as follows: EAEVAQSPRYKITEKSQAVAFWCDPISGHATLYWYRQILGQGPELLVQFQDESVVDDSQLPKDRFSAERLKGVDSTLKIQPAELGDSAMYLCASSPSTGTPPGELFFGEGSRLTVL.

The chain carries TRBV28 and TRBJ2-1; 15 nucleotides agree with TRBD2. Losses at the gene ends were 6 bases for V and 7 bases for J; bases not matched to a gene: 7. The germline gives CDR1 MDHEN, CDR2 SYDVKM. This CDR3 is 16 amino acids long. CDR3 loop: CASRTSGTSGRNEQFF. The CDR3 coding sequence is TGTGCCAGCAGAACCAGCGGGACTAGCGGGAGGAATGAGCAGTTCTTC.

This chain joins TRBV11-2 and TRBJ2-6; 7 bases are a match to TRBD1. CDR3 length equals 15 residues. Germline V CDR1 and CDR2: SGHAT, FQNNGV. With 6 bases clipped from V and 2 bases from J, the junction kept 4 bases outside the gene matches. CDR3 protein: CASRPTGAGANVLTF. DNA for the CDR3: TGTGCCAGCAGGCCTACAGGGGCTGGGGCCAACGTCCTGACTTTC.

V is TRBV4-1 and J is TRBJ2-3, with 10 bases matching TRBD2. The junction had 4 bases not matched to a gene; V was cut back by 1 base and J by 6 bases. The CDR3 is 15 residues long. Germline V gene data show CDR1 as MGHRA and CDR2 as YSYEKL. CDR3 in DNA: TGCGCCAGCAGCCAAGGACTAGCGGGCCAGGATACGCAGTATTTT. This codes for CASSQGLAGQDTQYF.

The chain couples TRBV5-5 to TRBJ1-1; D gene ambiguous. The CDR3 length is 14 residues. The V and J ends lost 4 bases and 2 bases respectively, with 12 bases between them. Per the germline V gene, CDR1 is SGHKS and CDR2 is YYEKEE (reference sequence). The CDR3 sequence: CASSRFTENTEAFF. The CDR3 coding sequence is TGTGCCAGCAGCCGCTTTACAGAAAACACTGAAGCTTTCTTT.

The table lists this clone with a count of one. V gene TRBV28 combines with J gene TRBJ1-5; D is unresolved. From germline, CDR1 is MDHEN and CDR2 SYDVKM. The CDR3 has 17 amino acids. V shed 0 bases and J shed 3 bases, with 15 bases lying between them. CDR3 sequence (DNA): TGTGCCAGCAGTTTATGGGCGGGGTTGGGAATCAATCAGCCCCAGCATTTT. Protein product: CASSLWAGLGINQPQHF.

This chain connects TRBV19 to TRBJ2-1; 9 bases match TRBD2. Per germline, CDR1 LNHDA and CDR2 SQIVND (reference sequence). The ends lost 4 bases at V and 6 bases at J; junction bases unmatched: 7. The CDR3 sequence is 15 residues long. The CDR3 is CASSTPGGRANEQFF. Written as DNA, the CDR3 is TGTGCCAGTAGTACCCCCGGCGGGAGGGCCAATGAGCAGTTCTTC.

The CDR3 DNA reads TGTGCCAGCAGCCCCCATAGTAGCGGGTACGAGCAGTACTTC. Protein: CASSPHSSGYEQYF. The gene calls are TRBV3-1 (or the pseudogene TRBV3-2) and TRBJ2-7, with 7 nucleotides matching TRBD2. The CDR3 is 14 amino acids. Trimming cost V 4 bases and J 4 bases; bases outside gene matches: 7. Germline assignment: CDR1 LGHDT and CDR2 YNNKEL (reference sequence).

V is TRBV27 and J is TRBJ2-1; TRBD2 is a possible D gene (6 bases). The length of the CDR3 is 14 residues. Trimming removed 3 bases from V and 2 bases from J, with 8 bases in between. Per the germline V gene, CDR1 is MNHEY and CDR2 is SMNVEV (reference sequence). The CDR3 DNA reads as TGTGCCAGCAGTTTGGGGGGTCCCTACAATGAGCAGTTCTTC. Translated: CASSLGGPYNEQFF.

This chain joins TRBV28 and TRBJ1-6; D possibly corresponds to TRBD1 (5 bases). Looked up from germline, CDR1 is MDHEN and CDR2 is SYDVKM. Trimming removed 6 bases from V and 7 bases from J, with 13 bases in between. This CDR3 has 14 amino acids. CDR3: CASRSGWANSPLHF. The CDR3 DNA is TGTGCCAGCAGGTCAGGGTGGGCAAATTCACCCCTCCACTTT.

This clone was seen only once. This chain links TRBV6-4 with TRBJ2-7, with a tentative D call TRBD2 (5 bases). The germline V gene encodes CDR1 MRHNA and CDR2 SNTAGT. V lost 7 bases to trimming and J lost 3 bases, with 10 bases between them. The CDR3 sequence is 12 residues long. Here the CDR3 reads CASMWGVYEQYF. As DNA, the CDR3 is TGTGCCAGCATGTGGGGAGTCTACGAGCAGTACTTC.

Worth noting for this clone: Other DNA sequences of this sample code for an identical CDR3. This rearrangement joins TRBV5-1 to TRBJ1-1, with D perhaps matching TRBD1 (5 bases). Germline lookup yields CDR1 SGHRS and CDR2 YFSETQ. The CDR3 covers 14 residues. V lost 4 bases and J lost 0, with 10 bases in between. As DNA, the CDR3 is TGCGCCAGCAGCCCGGGACTTATGAACACTGAAGCTTTCTTT. It is translated as CASSPGLMNTEAFF.

The chain employs TRBV23-1 and TRBJ2-5; weak D call: TRBD1 (6 bases). TRBV23-1 is recorded as an ORF, its role being uncertain. Trimming took off 4 bases at V and 4 bases at J, with 13 bases between the two ends. This CDR3 spans 14 amino acids. CDR3 loop: CASSPGQSGETQYF. The CDR3 nucleotides read TGCGCCAGCAGTCCCGGACAGTCTGGAGAGACCCAGTACTTC.

The chain uses TRBV27 and TRBJ2-1, with TRBD2 identical over 14 bases. Looked up from germline, CDR1 is MNHEY and CDR2 is SMNVEV (reference sequence). This CDR3 spans 16 amino acids. The junction had 3 bases not matched to a gene; V was cut back by 2 bases and J by 6 bases. In DNA, the CDR3 is TGTGCCAGCAGTTTACGACTAGCGGGAGGGTTCAATGAGCAGTTCTTC. The encoded protein is CASSLRLAGGFNEQFF.

CDR3 DNA sequence: TGTGCCAGCAGGGGTGACAGGGCAAACACTGAAGCTTTCTTT. As protein: CASRGDRANTEAFF. The V call is TRBV2, the J call TRBJ1-1, with 7 bases identical to TRBD1. The CDR3 length is 14 residues. Germline V gene lookup returns CDR1 SNHLY and CDR2 FYNNEI. Trimming cost V 6 bases and J 2 bases; bases outside gene matches: 6. The variable domain in full, with the rest retrieved from reference TRBV2 and TRBJ1-1, is EPEVTQTPSHQVTQMGQEVILRCVPISNHLYFYWYRQILGQKVEFLVSFYNNEISEKSEIFDDQFSVERPDGSNFTLKIRSTKLEDSAMYFCASRGDRANTEAFFGQGTRLTVV.

This sequence joins TRBV29-1 and TRBJ2-2, with 10 nucleotides matching TRBD2. After removal of 6 bases from V and 1 base from J, the junction contained 2 bases not matched to a gene. The length of the CDR3 is 14 residues. The germline V gene encodes CDR1 SQVTM and CDR2 ANQGSEA. Here the CDR3 DNA reads TGCAGCGTGTCTAGCGGGGGGAACACCGGGGAGCTGTTTTTT. Translated, it gives CSVSSGGNTGELFF.

The chain uses TRBV30 and TRBJ2-3, with 7 positions matching TRBD2. This CDR3 region has 14 residues. Germline CDR1 reads GTSNPN; CDR2 reads SVGIG (reference sequence). Losses at the gene ends were 5 bases for V and 2 bases for J; bases not matched to a gene: 7. CDR3 DNA: TGTGCCTGGGACGCGGGAGTGGTCACAGATACGCAGTATTTT. Its translation is CAWDAGVVTDTQYF.

This clone appeared once. The chain couples TRBV6-2 or TRBV6-3 to TRBJ1-5; no definite D call. The CDR3 covers 14 residues. The V end lost 4 bases, the J end lost 6 bases, and 13 bases lay between the germline ends. Per the germline V gene, CDR1 is MNHEY and CDR2 is SVGEGT. The CDR3 nucleotides are TGTGCCAGCAGTTTTCCCGGCGGTGGTCAGCCCCAGCATTTT. Translating it yields CASSFPGGGQPQHF.

Of note for this clone: The same CDR3 also results from other DNA sequences found in this sample. J is TRBJ1-2 and V is TRBV6-6, with D possibly matching TRBD1 (6 bases). The ends were cut back, 0 bases at V and 2 bases at J, with 10 bases in the middle. Germline CDR1 MNHNY, CDR2 SVGAGI (reference sequence). The CDR3 sequence is 15 residues long. CDR3 in amino acids: CASSYSRGGNYGYTF. CDR3 nucleotides: TGTGCCAGCAGTTACTCGAGAGGGGGAAACTATGGCTACACCTTC.